Shown below are 11 T cell receptor beta chains from a single sample sequenced in a study of shared T cell receptors in the human thymus. Sequenced by immunoSEQ multiplex PCR; TCRdb stores in-frame clones only, minus some. The repertoire holds hundreds of thousands of clones, with about 87% as singletons. These data were also reused for a study on human thymus T cells.

The sequenced sample was thymocytes. The receptors stem from a boy in the first two years of life with a congenital heart defect.

The chain employs TRBV7-2 and TRBJ2-2, with 10 bases aligning to TRBD2. The germline gives CDR1 SGHTA, CDR2 FQGNSA. V gave up 7 bases and J gave up 4 bases; unmatched junction bases: 15. The CDR3 extends over 18 amino acids. The CDR3 sequence: CASTKLTPGLATTGELFF. The CDR3 nucleotides read TGTGCCAGCACCAAACTAACGCCGGGACTAGCGACCACCGGGGAGCTGTTTTTT.

The chain couples TRBV6-5 to TRBJ2-5; 7 bases fit TRBD2. Losses at the gene ends were 6 bases for V and 3 bases for J; bases not matched to a gene: 7. CDR1 and CDR2 (germline): MNHEY, SVGAGI. The CDR3 has 14 residues. Here the CDR3 reads CASSVSGTKETQYF. The CDR3 coding sequence is TGTGCCAGCAGCGTCAGCGGGACCAAAGAGACCCAGTACTTC.

This rearrangement joins TRBV18 to TRBJ2-7; 7 nucleotides align to TRBD1. The ends lost 7 bases at V and 7 bases at J; junction bases unmatched: 7. This CDR3 is built from 12 residues. Germline V gene data show CDR1 as KGHSH and CDR2 as LQKENI. This chain's CDR3 is CASLRTGGEQYF. For the CDR3, the DNA is TGTGCCAGCTTACGGACAGGCGGGGAGCAGTACTTC.

The chain is built from TRBV28 and TRBJ2-4; 11 nucleotides line up with TRBD2. The germline V gene has CDR1 MDHEN and CDR2 SYDVKM. The CDR3 runs 20 residues. V lost 6 bases and J lost 1; bases outside the gene matches: 17. The CDR3 DNA follows: TGTGCCAGCAGATTCAAGACTAGCGGGGTGGGTAATCAGGCCAAAAACATTCAGTACTTC. Translation: CASRFKTSGVGNQAKNIQYF.

The V gene is TRBV6-6, the J gene TRBJ1-5; possibly TRBD1 for D (5 bases). CDR3 length: 15 residues. Germline V CDR1 and CDR2: MNHNY, SVGAGI (reference sequence). The V end lost 4 bases, the J end lost 2 bases, and 12 bases lay between the germline ends. The CDR3 here is CASSSPGGGNQPQHF. CDR3 DNA sequence: TGTGCCAGCAGTTCCCCGGGAGGGGGCAATCAGCCCCAGCATTTT.

The chain has TRBV11-2 and TRBJ2-5; perhaps TRBD2 as D (6 bases). Judging by the DNA end, TRBJ2-7 fits better; the J call may be wrong. This CDR3 contains 14 residues. Per the germline V gene, CDR1 is SGHAT and CDR2 is FQNNGV. The CDR3 region is CASSYCGNSYEQYF. CDR3 sequence (DNA): TGTGCCAGCAGCTATTGCGGGAACTCCTACGAGCAGTACTTC.

The CDR3, as DNA: TGTGCCTATAGTGTACAGGACGCAACTAATGAAAAACTGTTTTTT. Amino acids: CAYSVQDATNEKLFF. This chain joins TRBV30 and TRBJ1-4; TRBD1 is a possible D gene (5 bases). Germline V gene lookup returns CDR1 GTSNPN and CDR2 SVGIG (reference sequence). With 7 bases removed from V and 0 bases from J, the gap between germline ends came to 15 bases. The CDR3 contains 15 residues. The complete variable domain, with remaining parts taken from reference TRBV30 and TRBJ1-4, reads SQTIHQWPATLVQPVGSPLSLECTVEGTSNPNLYWYRQAAGRGLQLLFYSVGIGQISSEVPQNLSASRPQDRQFILSSKKLLLSDSGFYLCAYSVQDATNEKLFFGSGTQLSVL.

This clone was observed a handful of times. This chain connects TRBV6-6 to TRBJ2-7; TRBD2 matches at 7 bases. CDR1 is MNHNY, CDR2 SVGAGI, per germline (reference sequence). The CDR3 has 14 residues. V was pared by 5 bases and J by 4 bases, with 8 bases of the junction left unmatched. The CDR3 region is CASSVQGGLYEQYF. Written as DNA, the CDR3 is TGTGCCAGCAGTGTGCAGGGAGGGTTATACGAGCAGTACTTC.

To note about this clone: Germline and junction disagree at one end, which may indicate a read error. The chain uses TRBV27 and TRBJ2-7, with a possible D match to TRBD1 (6 bases). Germline lookup yields CDR1 MNHEY and CDR2 SMNVEV (reference sequence). The CDR3 loop spans 20 amino acids. CDR3 protein: CASSPTGNRVPRSVSPHDHF. CDR3 DNA sequence: TGTGCCAGCAGTCCCACCGGCAACAGGGTCCCAAGATCCGTGTCCCCACACGATCACTTC.

This chain links TRBV7-2 with TRBJ2-7, with a weak D call TRBD2 (7 bases). V dropped 1 base and J dropped 5 bases, with 12 bases sitting between them. Germline loops: CDR1 SGHTA, CDR2 FQGNSA. The CDR3 loop spans 14 amino acids. The CDR3 loop reads CASSLVTGGHEQYF. The DNA of the CDR3 is TGTGCCAGCAGCTTAGTAACGGGGGGCCACGAGCAGTACTTC.

The chain uses TRBV4-3 and TRBJ2-2; weak D call: TRBD2 (5 bases). Germline V lookup: CDR1 LGHNA, CDR2 YSLEER. The germline V and J ends were trimmed by 1 base and 4 bases, with 10 bases remaining between them. This CDR3 contains 15 residues. The CDR3 sequence is CASSQVSGSTGELFF. The CDR3 coding sequence is TGCGCCAGCAGCCAAGTGAGCGGCAGCACCGGGGAGCTGTTTTTT.